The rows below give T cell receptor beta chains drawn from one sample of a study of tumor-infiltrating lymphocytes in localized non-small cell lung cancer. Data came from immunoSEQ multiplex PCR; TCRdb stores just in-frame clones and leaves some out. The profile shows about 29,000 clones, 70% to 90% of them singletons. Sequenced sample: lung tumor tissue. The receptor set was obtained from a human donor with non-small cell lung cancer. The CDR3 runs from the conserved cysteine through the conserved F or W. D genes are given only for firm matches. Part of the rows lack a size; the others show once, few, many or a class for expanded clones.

CDR3 DNA: TGTGCCAGCAGTTACCCTGGACGGTTCGAGCAGTACTTC
CDR3 protein: CASSYPGRFEQYF
clone size: few
D gene: .
V gene: TRBV6-5
J gene: TRBJ2-7
CDR3 length: 13

CDR3 DNA: TGTGCCAGCTCACCAGGGTCCGGCTACGAGCAGTACTTC
CDR3 protein: CASSPGSGYEQYF
clone size: .
D gene: .
V gene: TRBV18
J gene: TRBJ2-7
CDR3 length: 13

CDR3 DNA: TGTGCCAGCAGTTACCCAGGGGGCACCGGGGAGCTGTTTTTT
CDR3 protein: CASSYPGGTGELFF
clone size: .
D gene: TRBD1
V gene: TRBV6-6
J gene: TRBJ2-2
CDR3 length: 14

CDR3 DNA: TGTGCCAGCAGCCGTGATGGGCGGAACTATGGCTACACCTTC
CDR3 protein: CASSRDGRNYGYTF
clone size: .
D gene: .
V gene: TRBV5-6
J gene: TRBJ1-2
CDR3 length: 14

CDR3 DNA: TGTGCCAGCAGCTTTGGAGGAGGACAGGCTGGACCCCTCCACTTT
CDR3 protein: CASSFGGGQAGPLHF
clone size: .
D gene: TRBD1
V gene: TRBV7-2
J gene: TRBJ1-6
CDR3 length: 15

CDR3 DNA: TGTGCCAGCAGTTGGTGGCGCGATCAGCCCCAGCATTTT
CDR3 protein: CASSWWRDQPQHF
clone size: .
D gene: .
V gene: TRBV27
J gene: TRBJ1-5
CDR3 length: 13

CDR3 DNA: TGTGCCAGCAGCGTAGATCCAACGGCAGGGGATCGGGATGGCTACACCTTC
CDR3 protein: CASSVDPTAGDRDGYTF
clone size: .
D gene: .
V gene: TRBV9
J gene: TRBJ1-2
CDR3 length: 17

CDR3 DNA: TGTGCCAGCAGCTTAAGTGGCAGGGGCCACCAAGAGACCCAGTACTTC
CDR3 protein: CASSLSGRGHQETQYF
clone size: .
D gene: .
V gene: TRBV7-9
J gene: TRBJ2-5
CDR3 length: 16

CDR3 DNA: TGTGCCAGCAGCCAAGATCAGGACGGTCTTAAGCCCCAGCATTTT
CDR3 protein: CASSQDQDGLKPQHF
clone size: .
D gene: .
V gene: TRBV4-2
J gene: TRBJ1-5
CDR3 length: 15

CDR3 DNA: TGTGCCAGCAGTGCTCCGGGCCTGGGGTATTCACCCCTCCACTTT
CDR3 protein: CASSAPGLGYSPLHF
clone size: .
D gene: .
V gene: TRBV27
J gene: TRBJ1-6
CDR3 length: 15